The rows below give T cell receptor beta chains drawn from one sample of a study of OX40 agonist ivuxolimab in advanced cancers. Sequencing used immunoSEQ multiplex PCR; TCRdb keeps in-frame clones, though not all of them. The sample contains more than 55,000 clones, 80% to 95% of which appear only once. This sample comprised CD4+ or CD8+ T cells sorted from blood, obtained in a trial of the OX40 agonist ivuxolimab. The origin of the receptors is an adult with an advanced solid tumor such as melanoma, head and neck, liver or kidney cancer. The CDR3 runs from the conserved cysteine through the conserved F or W. The order of the fields is V gene, CDR3 protein.

V: TRBV7-9; CDR3: CASSPPRGEARADTQYF
V: TRBV7-9; CDR3: CASSRMGRETQYF
V: TRBV7-9; CDR3: CASSSASEQYF
V: TRBV10-3; CDR3: CAISESGGAASPLHF
V: TRBV7-9; CDR3: CASSSHANSPLHF
V: TRBV4-2; CDR3: CASSKTGTHYNEQFF
V: TRBV2; CDR3: CASSEWVNEQFF
V: TRBV7-2; CDR3: CASSETAILNSPLHF
V: TRBV4-1; CDR3: CASSPSRTGRDGYTF
V: TRBV21-1; CDR3: CASSKGRVAGAVNYPLQETQYF
V: TRBV6-5; CDR3: CASSTTNTGELFF
V: TRBV19; CDR3: CASSSGGTEAFF
V: TRBV6-5; CDR3: CASSPLGPAPLHF
V: TRBV29-1; CDR3: CSAMLSTGADLGTQYF
V: TRBV6-5; CDR3: CASSIRDMVTEAFF
V: TRBV7-6; CDR3: CASSTQPGQGLYYEAFF
V: TRBV6-6; CDR3: CASSGIAEHTDTQYF
V: TRBV9; CDR3: CASSVEGSGSYEQYF
V: TRBV6-1; CDR3: CASSLTSGSYEQYF
V: TRBV30; CDR3: CAWSPAGVKETQYF
V: TRBV15; CDR3: CATSDQGLVDGYTF